A single sample gave rise to the 25 T cell receptor beta chains below, sequenced in a study of cytotoxic CD8 clonotypes in ibrutinib-treated CLL. TCRdb's table, derived via immunoSEQ multiplex PCR, lists solely in-frame clones and lacks some. The sample carries roughly 63,000 clones, around 60% recorded once. Sequencing used PBMCs, obtained after 12 months of ibrutinib treatment. All receptors come from a human donor with chronic lymphocytic leukemia.

This rearrangement joins TRBV6-5 to TRBJ2-7; D is undetermined. Germline-derived CDR1 and CDR2 are MNHEY and SVGAGI. Trimming pared 10 bases from V and 4 bases from J, leaving 14 bases between. This CDR3 contains 12 residues. CDR3 sequence reads: CATENVEYEQYV. CDR3 nucleotide sequence: TGTGCCACCGAAAACGTGGAGTACGAGCAGTACGTC.

The chain uses TRBV14 and TRBJ2-1; D unresolved. The germline CDR1 and CDR2 sequences are SGHDN and FVKESK. The V end was cut by 4 bases, the J end by 9 bases, with 13 bases between. The CDR3 runs to 13 residues. The CDR3 DNA reads as TGTGCCAGCAGCCGATTCCTGCCCTCTGAGCAGTTCTTC. It codes for CASSRFLPSEQFF.

The chain employs TRBV18 and TRBJ2-4, with 14 bases lining up with TRBD2. This CDR3 comprises 20 residues. With V trimmed by 0 bases and J by 2 bases, 9 bases remained unmatched. Germline V gene sequence: CDR1 KGHSH, CDR2 LQKENI. DNA of the CDR3: TGTGCCAGCTCACCACCCCGACTAGCGGGAGGGCTAGTTCCCAAAAACATTCAGTACTTC. Its translation is CASSPPRLAGGLVPKNIQYF.

The chain joins TRBV27 to TRBJ2-3; D perhaps matches TRBD2 (5 bases). The germline gives CDR1 MNHEY, CDR2 SMNVEV (reference sequence). The CDR3 has 11 residues. With 6 bases removed from V and 9 bases from J, the gap between germline ends came to 10 bases. The CDR3 DNA is TGTGCCAGCAGGGGCGGGTTGACGCAGTATTTT. Its protein is CASRGGLTQYF.

The V and J genes are TRBV5-1 and TRBJ2-7; TRBD2 aligns across 10 bases. The V and J ends lost 4 bases and 2 bases, in that order; junction bases with no gene match: 12. This CDR3 has 17 amino acids. The V gene's germline CDR1 is SGHRS and CDR2 YFSETQ. In DNA, the CDR3 is TGCGCCAGCAGCCTGGCACTAGCGGGGTGGGGCGCCTACGAGCAGTACGTC. Translation: CASSLALAGWGAYEQYV.

This chain joins TRBV6-5 and TRBJ2-1; D gene ambiguous. The V and J ends lost 6 bases and 7 bases respectively, with 19 bases between them. In germline, CDR1 is MNHEY, CDR2 SVGAGI. The CDR3 has 15 amino acids. CDR3 sequence (DNA): TGTGCCAGCAGACTGACTGTGACGGTGCGAAATGAGCAGTTCTTC. Its protein is CASRLTVTVRNEQFF.

This clone was detected a few times. The J gene is TRBJ1-2, the V gene TRBV5-1; 7 bases are a match to TRBD1. Germline V gene lookup returns CDR1 SGHRS and CDR2 YFSETQ. This CDR3 spans 13 amino acids. After removal of 4 bases from V and 6 bases from J, the junction contained 6 bases not matched to a gene. CDR3 residues: CASSGQGGHGYTF. CDR3 nucleotide sequence: TGCGCCAGCAGCGGGCAGGGGGGCCATGGCTACACCTTC.

This clone was seen ten or more times. The rearrangement joins TRBV10-3 to TRBJ1-3; D gene unclear. This CDR3 has 16 amino acids. V lost 2 bases and J 0 bases, leaving 11 bases between the germline ends. Germline V gives CDR1 ENHRY, CDR2 SYGVKD. The DNA of the CDR3 is TGTGCCATCAGTGAGGCGGGAGTAAACTCTGGAAACACCATATATTTT. This encodes CAISEAGVNSGNTIYF.

The chain employs TRBV14 and TRBJ2-2; 9 positions match TRBD1. The CDR3 has 16 amino acids. Germline CDR1 and CDR2: SGHDN and FVKESK. V shed 4 bases and J 1 base; nucleotides not matched to a gene: 4. CDR3: CASSRRQGVNTGELFF. CDR3 DNA sequence: TGTGCCAGCAGCCGCCGACAGGGGGTGAACACCGGGGAGCTGTTTTTT. Using reference TRBV14 and TRBJ2-2 for the parts outside the CDR3, the full variable domain is EAGVTQFPSHSVIEKGQTVTLRCDPISGHDNLYWYRRVMGKEIKFLLHFVKESKQDESGMPNNRFLAERTGGTYSTLKVQPAELEDSGVYFCASSRRQGVNTGELFFGEGSRLTVL.

The V gene is TRBV15, the J gene TRBJ2-3; tentative D call: TRBD2 (6 bases). In germline, CDR1 is LNHNV, CDR2 YYDKDF (reference sequence). The V and J ends lost 5 bases and 3 bases respectively, with 18 bases between them. The CDR3 has 16 amino acids. The CDR3 protein is CATSSQAGLGTDTQYF. CDR3 sequence (DNA): TGTGCCACCAGCTCACAAGCGGGCCTGGGGACAGATACGCAGTATTTT.

This chain uses TRBV19 with TRBJ2-7; D is undetermined. From germline, CDR1 is LNHDA and CDR2 SQIVND (reference sequence). Between the trimmed V and J ends, which lost 6 bases and 0 bases, there was a span of 9 bases. CDR3 length equals 13 residues. The CDR3 region is CASSSTVSYEQYF. DNA for the CDR3: TGTGCCAGTAGCAGTACAGTCTCCTACGAGCAGTACTTC.

This clone turned up a few times. The genes are TRBV7-8 and TRBJ2-7; D perhaps matches TRBD1 (5 bases). The CDR3 runs 13 residues. The V gene lost 2 bases and the J gene lost 6 bases, with 11 bases spanning the gap. CDR1 and CDR2 (germline): SGHVS, FQNEAQ. CDR3 sequence (DNA): TGTGCCAGCAGCTTAAGTGGTAGGGGCGAGCAGTACGTC. Protein: CASSLSGRGEQYV.

This sequence joins TRBV19 and TRBJ2-7; D possibly matches TRBD1 or TRBD2 (5 bases each). CDR3 length: 14 residues. Per germline, CDR1 LNHDA and CDR2 SQIVND (reference sequence). V dropped 3 bases and J dropped 5 bases, with 14 bases sitting between them. The CDR3 protein is CASSIGAGFDEQYV. Written as DNA, the CDR3 is TGTGCCAGTAGTATCGGGGCAGGGTTCGACGAGCAGTACGTC.

The J gene is TRBJ2-3, the V gene TRBV6-5; perhaps TRBD2 as D (6 bases). Germline assignment: CDR1 MNHEY and CDR2 SVGAGI. Trimming removed 3 bases from V and 1 base from J, with 8 bases in between. This CDR3 is built from 14 residues. CDR3 DNA sequence: TGTGCCAGCAGTTATCAGCGGGGCACAGATACGCAGTATTTT. Residues: CASSYQRGTDTQYF.

The chain joins TRBV6-1 to TRBJ1-2; D unresolved. V lost 5 bases and J 8 bases, leaving 9 bases between the germline ends. Germline CDR1 reads MNHNS; CDR2 reads SASEGT. The CDR3 contains 11 residues. CDR3 nucleotide sequence: TGTGCCAGCAGTTCTGCAGTGGGCTACACCTTC. This encodes CASSSAVGYTF.

The chain combines TRBV11-2 with TRBJ2-5, with D uncertain. Between the trimmed V and J ends, which lost 3 bases and 5 bases, there was a span of 13 bases. The CDR3 is 14 residues long. Germline-derived CDR1 and CDR2 are SGHAT and FQNNGV. The CDR3 protein is CASSFGRAGETQYF. In nucleotides, the CDR3 is TGTGCCAGCAGCTTTGGACGGGCTGGGGAGACCCAGTACTTC. Full variable domain (remainder filled in from reference TRBV11-2 and TRBJ2-5): EAGVAQSPRYKIIEKRQSVAFWCNPISGHATLYWYQQILGQGPKLLIQFQNNGVVDDSQLPKDRFSAERLKGVDSTLKIQPAKLEDSAVYLCASSFGRAGETQYFGPGTRLLVL.

The rearrangement links TRBV28 to TRBJ2-5; D gene unclear. The CDR3 contains 13 residues. The V end lost 6 bases, the J end lost 3 bases, and 11 bases lay between the germline ends. Germline V gives CDR1 MDHEN, CDR2 SYDVKM. CDR3 residues: CASRRGVKETQYF. CDR3 sequence (DNA): TGTGCCAGCAGGAGAGGTGTGAAAGAGACCCAGTACTTC.

This chain uses TRBV7-2 with TRBJ1-1; D may be TRBD1 (6 bases). Germline CDR1 reads SGHTA; CDR2 reads FQGNSA. The CDR3 is 16 residues long. V lost 2 bases and J 4 bases, leaving 17 bases between the germline ends. The CDR3 loop is CASSLIGGGWGTEAFF. The CDR3 DNA reads as TGTGCCAGCAGCTTAATTGGGGGCGGTTGGGGCACTGAAGCTTTCTTT.

The CDR3 region has the DNA TGCGCCAGCAGGCGGGCCTTGAACACCGGGGAGCTGTTTTTT. Its translation is CASRRALNTGELFF. This sequence joins TRBV5-1 and TRBJ2-2; tentatively, D is TRBD2 (5 bases). In germline, CDR1 is SGHRS, CDR2 YFSETQ. The CDR3 contains 14 residues. V lost 5 bases, J lost 1 base, and 9 bases lay in between.

This clone occurred once. The V call is TRBV5-1, the J call TRBJ1-1; possible D gene TRBD1, 6 bases. This CDR3 contains 14 residues. From germline, CDR1 is SGHRS and CDR2 YFSETQ. Deletions cut 0 bases from V and 4 bases from J, with 10 bases between. The CDR3 DNA follows: TGCGCCAGCAGCTTGGTCATGACAGGCACTGAAGCTTTCTTT. This translates into CASSLVMTGTEAFF.

This clone was detected a few times. The rearrangement links TRBV19 to TRBJ1-1; 8 bases are shared with TRBD1. Germline values: CDR1 LNHDA, CDR2 SQIVND (reference sequence). The CDR3 has 11 amino acids. Unmatched junction bases numbered 6, after V lost 5 bases and J lost 13 bases. CDR3 loop: CASSFRTGRFF. In DNA, the CDR3 is TGTGCCAGTAGTTTTCGGACAGGGCGTTTCTTT.

This sequence joins TRBV15 and TRBJ2-1; 8 bases line up with TRBD1. The CDR3 extends over 17 amino acids. From germline, CDR1 is LNHNV and CDR2 YYDKDF (reference sequence). V dropped 0 bases and J dropped 8; count of bases not matched to a gene: 12. DNA of the CDR3: TGTGCCACCAGCAGAGACACCCCACGGACAGGGTTTGATGAGCAGTTCTTC. It is translated as CATSRDTPRTGFDEQFF.

This chain uses TRBV29-1 with TRBJ2-7; D remains unclear. Germline values: CDR1 SQVTM, CDR2 ANQGSEA. This CDR3 has 13 amino acids. V lost 6 bases and J lost 0, with 12 bases in between. CDR3 DNA sequence: TGCAGCGTCCGACCAGACACCTCCTACGAGCAGTACTTC. Encoded protein: CSVRPDTSYEQYF.

This clone has ten or more counts. This chain joins TRBV11-2 and TRBJ2-3; D is possibly TRBD2 (6 bases). Germline values: CDR1 SGHAT, CDR2 FQNNGV. The V and J ends lost 6 bases and 6 bases respectively, with 16 bases between them. The CDR3 runs 14 residues. This chain's CDR3 is CASSKLAGRDTQYF. DNA for the CDR3: TGTGCCAGCAGTAAGCTGGCGGGGAGGGATACGCAGTATTTT.

This sequence joins TRBV6-5 and TRBJ2-7, with D perhaps matching TRBD2 (5 bases). CDR1 and CDR2 from the germline V gene are MNHEY and SVGAGI. The CDR3 has 13 residues. V lost 6 bases to trimming and J lost 2 bases, with 11 bases between them. As DNA, the CDR3 is TGTGCCAGCAGAAACGGGATGACCTACGAGCAGTACTTC. Translation: CASRNGMTYEQYF.